Each of the 27 T cell receptor beta chains below was sequenced from the same sample in a study of Ad26.COV2.S vaccination and SARS-CoV-2 variants (dated by TCRdb to about 2021). Preparation of the library involved the immunoSEQ multiplex PCR assay. TCRdb limited this immuneACCESS table to in-frame rearrangements with V and J called. A share of clones is missing; checked studies link under half to unresolved V genes, and the rest is unexplained. For this sample the table gives about 400,000 clones, of which roughly 90% were detected only once. Approximately 1.7% of the sample rests with the top ten. The sample's treatment or condition, from its label and the paper: some 20 received Ad26.COV2.S at low or high dose, single or two shots; several received placebo; per-sample allocation not given. Repertoires of vaccine and placebo recipients were sequenced from samples collected on day 63 after the first injection.

The starting material was peripheral blood, obtained in a trial of Ad26.COV2.S vaccine versus placebo. These receptors were obtained from a person between 18 and 60 years old who received the Ad26.COV2.S COVID-19 vaccine or a placebo.

V usage is TRBV5-1 and J usage is TRBJ2-1; 15 bases are shared with TRBD2. The CDR3 runs 20 residues. J was trimmed by 4 bases and V by 0 bases; bases with no gene match: 11. CDR1 SGHRS and CDR2 YFSETQ come from the germline V gene. The CDR3 DNA reads TGCGCCAGCAGCTTGGTATCCGGACTAGCGGGGGGGCGTATGTACAATGAGCAGTTCTTC. It yields the protein CASSLVSGLAGGRMYNEQFF.

This clone was seen only once. V and J are TRBV28 and TRBJ1-2; the D gene is possibly TRBD1 (6 bases). Trimming left V 3 bases short and J 4 bases short, with 9 bases between. From germline, CDR1 is MDHEN and CDR2 SYDVKM. The length of the CDR3 is 13 residues. CDR3: CASSLDSLYGYTF. The CDR3 DNA reads as TGTGCCAGCAGTTTGGACAGCCTCTATGGCTACACCTTC.

The rearrangement uses TRBV6-1 and TRBJ2-1; D is undetermined. Germline V lookup: CDR1 MNHNS, CDR2 SASEGT. The CDR3 has 15 amino acids. Between the trimmed V and J ends, which lost 3 bases and 5 bases, there was a span of 14 bases. The CDR3 is CASSEAVLKNNEQFF. CDR3 nucleotide sequence: TGTGCCAGCAGTGAGGCGGTTCTGAAAAACAATGAGCAGTTCTTC.

The V call is TRBV7-2, the J call TRBJ2-5, with D perhaps TRBD2 (5 bases). Trimming cost V 2 bases and J 5 bases, with 12 bases left between them. Germline V CDR1 and CDR2: SGHTA, FQGNSA. This CDR3 spans 14 amino acids. In nucleotides, the CDR3 is TGTGCCAGCAGCTTAAGCGGACTGGGGGAGACCCAGTACTTC. Its protein product is CASSLSGLGETQYF.

The rearrangement uses TRBV7-8 and TRBJ1-1, with 8 bases matching TRBD1. The V and J ends lost 3 bases and 3 bases, in that order; junction bases with no gene match: 3. The CDR3 is 14 residues long. CDR1 and CDR2 (germline): SGHVS, FQNEAQ. The chain's CDR3 is CASSFQTGDTEAFF. The CDR3 DNA follows: TGTGCCAGCAGCTTCCAGACAGGGGACACTGAAGCTTTCTTT.

The V and J genes are TRBV7-2 and TRBJ2-7, with D hard to call. Trimming took 2 bases from V and 0 from J, leaving 14 bases between them. This CDR3 region has 16 residues. Germline CDR1 reads SGHTA; CDR2 reads FQGNSA. This chain's CDR3 is CASSLTRALNSYEQYF. CDR3 in DNA: TGTGCCAGCAGCTTAACCCGGGCCCTTAACTCCTACGAGCAGTACTTC. Full variable domain (missing parts from reference TRBV7-2 and TRBJ2-7): GAGVSQSPSNKVTEKGKDVELRCDPISGHTALYWYRQSLGQGLEFLIYFQGNSAPDKSGLPSDRFSAERTGGSVSTLTIQRTQQEDSAVYLCASSLTRALNSYEQYFGPGTRLTVT.

The chain is built from TRBV19 and TRBJ1-6; 8 nucleotides agree with TRBD1. Trimming removed 5 bases from V and 5 bases from J; junction bases left unmatched: 5. Germline-derived CDR1 and CDR2 are LNHDA and SQIVND (reference sequence). The CDR3 sequence is 15 residues long. The CDR3 loop is CASSWGQENNSPLHF. The CDR3 coding sequence is TGTGCCAGTAGTTGGGGACAGGAGAATAATTCACCCCTCCACTTT.

The CDR3: CASSKLGTTYQETQYF. CDR3 nucleotide sequence: TGTGCCAGCAGCAAACTCGGGACAACGTACCAAGAGACCCAGTACTTC. V usage is TRBV27 and J usage is TRBJ2-5, with D tentatively TRBD1 (6 bases). V lost 6 bases and J 0 bases, leaving 17 bases between the germline ends. CDR1 MNHEY and CDR2 SMNVEV come from the germline V gene (reference sequence). This CDR3 comprises 16 residues.

The genes are TRBV29-1 and TRBJ2-4; D is undetermined. Trimming stripped 4 bases from V and 6 bases from J, with 4 bases between. CDR1 SQVTM and CDR2 ANQGSEA come from the germline V gene. CDR3 length equals 10 residues. In DNA, the CDR3 is TGCAGCGTTGGGGGAAACATTCAGTACTTC. It specifies CSVGGNIQYF.

The chain is built from TRBV19 and TRBJ1-4, with 12 nucleotides matching TRBD1. The CDR3 loop spans 17 amino acids. Germline CDR1 LNHDA, CDR2 SQIVND (reference sequence). The ends lost 4 bases at V and 3 bases at J; junction bases unmatched: 6. In DNA, the CDR3 is TGTGCCAGTAGTAGCCGGGACAGGGGGCTTGCTAATGAAAAACTGTTTTTT. This sequence encodes CASSSRDRGLANEKLFF.

CDR3 coding DNA: TGTGCCAGCAGTTTGGCCGCAGATAGAGTCATGGAGCGAGGCTACGAGCAGTACTTC. Its protein is CASSLAADRVMERGYEQYF. This chain links TRBV27 with TRBJ2-7; D call uncertain. The V and J ends lost 3 bases and 3 bases respectively, with 27 bases between them. The CDR3 consists of 19 residues. Germline CDR1 is MNHEY and CDR2 is SMNVEV (reference sequence).

The chain links TRBV7-2 to TRBJ2-5; maybe TRBD2 (6 bases). V gave up 3 bases and J gave up 1 base, with 9 bases separating them. The CDR3 loop spans 14 amino acids. Germline assignment: CDR1 SGHTA and CDR2 FQGNSA. CDR3 region: CASSFGGTQETQYF. The CDR3 DNA reads as TGTGCCAGCAGCTTCGGCGGGACCCAAGAGACCCAGTACTTC.

The chain joins TRBV3-1 (or the pseudogene TRBV3-2) to TRBJ2-1; 7 bases fit TRBD1. V lost 4 bases and J lost 6; bases outside the gene matches: 6. The CDR3 is 14 residues long. The germline V gene has CDR1 LGHDT and CDR2 YNNKEL (reference sequence). The CDR3 nucleotides are TGTGCCAGCAGCCCCTTCCGACAGGGCAATGAGCAGTTCTTC. Its translation: CASSPFRQGNEQFF.

The sample holds one count of this clone. The chain uses TRBV5-6 and TRBJ2-2; D is unresolved. Trimming removed 0 bases at V and 7 bases at J, with 10 bases between. Germline V CDR1 and CDR2: SGHDT, YYEEEE. CDR3 length: 14 amino acids. The CDR3 region is CASSLGGFGGELFF. The CDR3 coding sequence is TGTGCCAGCAGCTTGGGGGGATTTGGCGGGGAGCTGTTTTTT.

The rearrangement uses TRBV2 and TRBJ2-5, with 10 bases fitting TRBD2. Germline values: CDR1 SNHLY, CDR2 FYNNEI. The CDR3 extends over 16 amino acids. V shed 3 bases and J 4 bases; nucleotides not matched to a gene: 8. CDR3 coding DNA: TGTGCCAGCAGTGATTTGGTAGCGGGGGGTCGAGAGACCCAGTACTTC. It is translated as CASSDLVAGGRETQYF.

The chain joins TRBV12-3 or TRBV12-4 to TRBJ2-5; D ambiguous. The ends were cut back, 8 bases at V and 2 bases at J, with 6 bases in the middle. This CDR3 is 11 amino acids long. This chain's CDR3 is CASGRQETQYF. The CDR3 DNA is TGTGCCAGCGGCCGGCAAGAGACCCAGTACTTC.

V and J are TRBV6-2 or TRBV6-3 and TRBJ2-3; 7 nucleotides match TRBD2. The CDR3 runs to 15 residues. The ends lost 6 bases at V and 4 bases at J; junction bases unmatched: 10. The V gene's germline CDR1 is MNHEY and CDR2 SVGEGT. DNA of the CDR3: TGTGCCAGCAGGCCTACCTGGGAGGGTGCAGATACGCAGTATTTT. It specifies CASRPTWEGADTQYF.

This clone was recorded a few times. The chain has TRBV5-6 and TRBJ2-7, with D uncertain. The CDR3 runs to 13 residues. The germline V and J ends were trimmed by 0 bases and 2 bases, with 6 bases remaining between them. Germline V gives CDR1 SGHDT, CDR2 YYEEEE. The CDR3 DNA is TGTGCCAGCAGCTTGGAAGGCACCTACGAGCAGTACTTC. Encoded protein: CASSLEGTYEQYF.

The rearrangement joins TRBV2 to TRBJ1-1; a weak D match, TRBD1 (5 bases). Between the trimmed V and J ends, which lost 5 bases and 1 base, there was a span of 11 bases. The germline gives CDR1 SNHLY, CDR2 FYNNEI. The CDR3 has 14 residues. The CDR3 sequence: CASSFGGRNTEAFF. The CDR3 region has the DNA TGTGCCAGCAGTTTCGGGGGGAGGAACACTGAAGCTTTCTTT. The entire variable domain, with the rest obtained from reference TRBV2 and TRBJ1-1, is as follows: EPEVTQTPSHQVTQMGQEVILRCVPISNHLYFYWYRQILGQKVEFLVSFYNNEISEKSEIFDDQFSVERPDGSNFTLKIRSTKLEDSAMYFCASSFGGRNTEAFFGQGTRLTVV.

The J gene is TRBJ2-7, the V gene TRBV29-1; D is uncertain. This CDR3 spans 14 amino acids. CDR1 and CDR2 from the germline V gene are SQVTM and ANQGSEA. Trimming stripped 4 bases from V and 3 bases from J, with 16 bases between. The CDR3 region is CSVVLELAFYEQYF. Here the CDR3 DNA reads TGCAGCGTTGTTCTAGAGTTAGCTTTCTACGAGCAGTACTTC.

This clone was found once. This rearrangement joins TRBV27 to TRBJ2-6, with D unclear. V lost 2 bases and J 2 bases, leaving 7 bases between the germline ends. This CDR3 is 15 amino acids long. Germline CDR1 reads MNHEY; CDR2 reads SMNVEV (reference sequence). The CDR3: CASSLAQAGANVLTF. CDR3 DNA sequence: TGTGCCAGCAGTTTAGCCCAGGCTGGGGCCAACGTCCTGACTTTC.

J is TRBJ1-6 and V is TRBV4-3; TRBD1 is a possible D gene (6 bases). With 0 bases removed from V and 7 bases from J, the gap between germline ends came to 10 bases. The CDR3 covers 15 residues. Per the germline V gene, CDR1 is LGHNA and CDR2 is YSLEER. As DNA, the CDR3 is TGCGCCAGCAGCCAAGAATCCAGGGGAAATTCACCCCTCCACTTT. This gives the protein CASSQESRGNSPLHF.

The V gene is TRBV18, the J gene TRBJ1-2, with 9 bases matching TRBD1. Looked up from germline, CDR1 is KGHSH and CDR2 is LQKENI. Losses at the gene ends were 1 base for V and 2 bases for J; bases not matched to a gene: 5. This CDR3 is built from 16 residues. The CDR3 region is CASSPQMGTGNYGYTF. DNA for the CDR3: TGTGCCAGCTCACCACAAATGGGGACAGGGAACTATGGCTACACCTTC. Based on the CDR3 plus reference TRBV18 and TRBJ1-2, the full variable domain is NAGVMQNPRHLVRRRGQEARLRCSPMKGHSHVYWYRQLPEEGLKFMVYLQKENIIDESGMPKERFSAEFPKEGPSILRIQQVVRGDSAAYFCASSPQMGTGNYGYTFGSGTRLTVV.

The chain is built from TRBV19 and TRBJ2-7, with D perhaps matching TRBD1 (6 bases). V lost 5 bases to trimming and J lost 0 bases, with 11 bases between them. This CDR3 region has 14 residues. CDR1 is LNHDA and CDR2 is SQIVND in the germline V gene (reference sequence). CDR3 DNA: TGTGCCAGTAGTCCCCAGGGGAGCTCCTACGAGCAGTACTTC. Translated: CASSPQGSSYEQYF.

The J gene is TRBJ2-2, the V gene TRBV7-9, with D possibly matching TRBD2 (6 bases). V lost 8 bases and J lost 0, with 13 bases in between. From germline, CDR1 is SEHNR and CDR2 FQNEAQ (reference sequence). This CDR3 contains 15 residues. The CDR3 spells CASQGGLSNTGELFF. In DNA form, the CDR3 reads TGTGCCAGCCAGGGCGGACTATCGAACACCGGGGAGCTGTTTTTT.

This sequence joins TRBV6-2 or TRBV6-3 and TRBJ2-3; D remains ambiguous. CDR1 is MNHEY, CDR2 SVGEGT, per germline. V lost 6 bases and J 10 bases, leaving 11 bases between the germline ends. The CDR3 has 11 amino acids. This CDR3 is CASSLARAQYF. As DNA, the CDR3 is TGTGCCAGCAGCCTCGCTAGGGCGCAGTATTTT.

The chain carries TRBV5-4 and TRBJ1-2; tentative D call: TRBD1 (6 bases). V was cut by 1 base and J by 2 bases, with 18 bases left in between. The CDR3 runs to 17 residues. In germline, CDR1 is SGHNT, CDR2 YYREEE (reference sequence). The CDR3: CASSLIQGLGVNYGYTF. For the CDR3, the DNA is TGTGCCAGCAGCTTGATTCAGGGGCTCGGGGTGAACTATGGCTACACCTTC.